This T cell receptor (beta chain) is from a study of metastatic and nonmetastatic thyroid tumors. Study overall: The study looked at repertoires side by side in blood and in tumor or nodule tissue from malignant and benign thyroid patients.

The CDR3 contains 16 residues. The V gene end was trimmed by 2 bases and the J gene end by 4 bases; junction bases not matched to a gene: 6. Germline values: CDR1 LGHNA, CDR2 YSLEER. Not a single patient had been given any form of treatment at any point before undergoing thyroid surgery. Many counts were recorded for this clone. TCRdb re-analyzed the PCR reads through MiXCR. The table includes over 20,000 clones, 11% detected once. The sequenced sample was blood. The chain links TRBV4-3 to TRBJ1-1; 11 bases fit TRBD1. The clonotype was recovered from a female donor with papillary thyroid cancer or a benign thyroid nodule (not recorded which). Some clones in this sample may be carry-over from other donors' samples. The CDR3 loop is CASSQKTGTGGTEAFF. DNA of the CDR3: TGCGCCAGCAGCCAAAAGACTGGGACAGGGGGCACTGAAGCTTTCTTT.